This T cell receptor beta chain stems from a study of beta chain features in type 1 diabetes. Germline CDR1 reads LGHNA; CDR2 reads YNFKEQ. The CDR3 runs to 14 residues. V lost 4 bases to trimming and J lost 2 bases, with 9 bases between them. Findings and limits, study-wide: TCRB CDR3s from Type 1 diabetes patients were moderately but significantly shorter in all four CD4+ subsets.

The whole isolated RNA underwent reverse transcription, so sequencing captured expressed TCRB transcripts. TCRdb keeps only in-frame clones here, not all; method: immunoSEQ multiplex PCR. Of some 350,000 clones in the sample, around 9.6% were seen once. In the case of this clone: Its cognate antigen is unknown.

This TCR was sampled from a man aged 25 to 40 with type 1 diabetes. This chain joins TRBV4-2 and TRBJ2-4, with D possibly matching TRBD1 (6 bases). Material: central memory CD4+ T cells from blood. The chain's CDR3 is CASSPDSPKNIQYF. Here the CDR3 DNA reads TGTGCCAGCAGCCCGGACAGTCCCAAAAACATTCAGTACTTC.